The 26 T cell receptor beta chains listed next were all sequenced from one sample in a study of control samples from healthy donors and cancer patients. Here immunoSEQ multiplex PCR was the method, and the copy in TCRdb shows in-frame clones only, minus some. The repertoire holds about 51,000 clones, with roughly 87% as singletons. Material: PBMCs. The source of these receptors is a man aged 35 to 55 with colorectal cancer.

The table lists this clone with a count of one. V usage is TRBV27 and J usage is TRBJ2-1, with D possibly called TRBD1 or TRBD2 (5 bases each). Germline V gene data show CDR1 as MNHEY and CDR2 as SMNVEV (reference sequence). The germline V and J ends were trimmed by 6 bases and 8 bases, with 14 bases remaining between them. The CDR3 is 13 residues long. The CDR3 DNA follows: TGTGCCAGCAGGGCTTGGGGGAAGGATGAGCAGTTCTTC. Protein sequence: CASRAWGKDEQFF.

This clone was picked up one time. The chain has TRBV2 and TRBJ2-2, with TRBD2 identical over 9 bases. After removal of 6 bases from V and 7 bases from J, the junction contained 9 bases not matched to a gene. The CDR3 spans 15 residues. Germline V CDR1 and CDR2: SNHLY, FYNNEI. CDR3 in amino acids: CASRPNSGSFGELFF. The CDR3 bases are TGTGCCAGCAGACCTAATAGCGGGAGTTTCGGGGAGCTGTTTTTT.

The chain links TRBV30 to TRBJ1-2; TRBD1 aligns across 10 bases. With V trimmed by 2 bases and J by 4 bases, 16 bases remained unmatched. There are 18 residues in the CDR3. Germline values: CDR1 GTSNPN, CDR2 SVGIG (reference sequence). The CDR3 reads CAWSHLGQGVLRSYGYTF. CDR3 coding DNA: TGTGCCTGGAGTCACCTCGGACAGGGGGTTCTGAGGAGCTATGGCTACACCTTC.

This clone was recorded only once. The rearrangement uses TRBV27 and TRBJ1-2, with D possibly being TRBD1 (5 bases). V dropped 8 bases and J dropped 8 bases, with 6 bases sitting between them. This CDR3 contains 9 residues. The germline V gene has CDR1 MNHEY and CDR2 SMNVEV (reference sequence). In DNA, the CDR3 is TGTGCCAGCGAGGGGGGCTACACCTTC. This encodes CASEGGYTF.

V and J are TRBV7-9 and TRBJ2-7; D remains ambiguous. Germline loops: CDR1 SEHNR, CDR2 FQNEAQ (reference sequence). The V gene lost 1 base and the J gene lost 0 bases, with 4 bases spanning the gap. The CDR3 is 13 residues long. The CDR3 bases are TGTGCCAGCAGCTTAGAGATCTCCTACGAGCAGTACTTC. Its translation: CASSLEISYEQYF.

The chain combines TRBV18 with TRBJ2-2, with TRBD1 identical over 10 bases. Germline V CDR1 and CDR2: KGHSH, LQKENI. Trimming took 0 bases from V and 5 from J; bases not matched to a gene: 9. The CDR3 contains 18 residues. The CDR3 sequence: CASSPPRGTGERTGELFF. The CDR3 DNA reads as TGTGCCAGCTCACCACCGAGGGGGACAGGGGAAAGGACCGGGGAGCTGTTTTTT.

The chain is built from TRBV5-5 and TRBJ2-2; TRBD1 agrees at 9 bases. This CDR3 has 17 residues. Germline CDR1 reads SGHKS; CDR2 reads YYEKEE (reference sequence). Trimming took 1 base from V and 3 from J; bases not matched to a gene: 7. Here the CDR3 DNA reads TGTGCCAGCAGCTTGAATGACAGGGGGGTGGACACCGGGGAGCTGTTTTTT. It yields the protein CASSLNDRGVDTGELFF.

This chain connects TRBV3-1 (or the pseudogene TRBV3-2) to TRBJ1-5; possible D gene TRBD1, 6 bases. The CDR3 runs to 16 residues. The V end lost 4 bases, the J end lost 8 bases, and 21 bases lay between the germline ends. Germline loops: CDR1 LGHDT, CDR2 YNNKEL (reference sequence). The CDR3 sequence is CASSPRGTGLGEPQHF. The CDR3 DNA reads TGTGCCAGCAGCCCCCGAGGCACAGGGCTAGGTGAGCCCCAGCATTTT.

This clone was picked up one time. The rearrangement uses TRBV3-1 (or the pseudogene TRBV3-2) and TRBJ1-2; no firm D call. Per germline, CDR1 LGHDT and CDR2 YNNKEL (reference sequence). CDR3 length: 16 residues. The ends were cut back, 1 base at V and 0 bases at J, with 12 bases in the middle. The CDR3 region is CASSQGRRATNYGYTF. The CDR3 nucleotides are TGTGCCAGCAGCCAAGGCCGTAGAGCCACTAACTATGGCTACACCTTC.

CDR3 DNA: TGTGCCAGCAGCCGTCTGGGAAGCACAGATACGCAGTATTTT. The encoded protein is CASSRLGSTDTQYF. The chain combines TRBV11-3 with TRBJ2-3; unclear D gene. Germline loops: CDR1 SGHNT, CDR2 YENEEA. This CDR3 is 14 amino acids long. Trimming left V 5 bases short and J 0 bases short, with 9 bases between.

This chain uses TRBV7-2 with TRBJ2-5; 12 nucleotides line up with TRBD2. The CDR3 sequence is 16 residues long. Germline CDR1 reads SGHTA; CDR2 reads FQGNSA. J was trimmed by 2 bases and V by 2 bases; bases with no gene match: 3. The DNA for the CDR3 is TGTGCCAGCAGCTTAAGGCTAGCGGGAGGGCAAGAGACCCAGTACTTC. It is translated as CASSLRLAGGQETQYF.

The rearrangement links TRBV29-1 to TRBJ1-2; 8 bases map to TRBD1. CDR1 and CDR2 (germline): SQVTM, ANQGSEA. The trim removed 7 bases at V and 8 bases at J, leaving 12 bases unmatched. The CDR3 totals 13 residues. CDR3 nucleotides: TGCAGCGCGGGGACAGGACTCCTTAGGGGCTACACCTTC. Amino acid sequence: CSAGTGLLRGYTF.

This clone was counted a single time. The rearrangement links TRBV11-2 to TRBJ2-7; no clear D. CDR1 is SGHAT and CDR2 is FQNNGV in the germline V gene. V lost 5 bases to trimming and J lost 6 bases, with 26 bases between them. This CDR3 comprises 17 residues. CDR3 region: CASSPRGQVAPSREQYF. CDR3 DNA: TGTGCCAGCAGCCCTCGTGGTCAGGTTGCACCTTCGCGCGAGCAGTACTTC.

The V and J genes are TRBV10-3 and TRBJ2-1, with TRBD2 matching 13 bases. The length of the CDR3 is 18 residues. V was pared by 5 bases and J by 6 bases, with 13 bases of the junction left unmatched. CDR1 and CDR2 (germline): ENHRY, SYGVKD. The CDR3 bases are TGTGCCATCAGTTTCCCCCCCCGACTAGCGGGAGGTGCCAATGAGCAGTTCTTC. It translates to CAISFPPRLAGGANEQFF.

V and J are TRBV3-1 (or the pseudogene TRBV3-2) and TRBJ2-3, with D maybe TRBD2 (6 bases). Trimming took off 4 bases at V and 8 bases at J, with 16 bases between the two ends. Germline V gives CDR1 LGHDT, CDR2 YNNKEL (reference sequence). The CDR3 contains 14 residues. The DNA for the CDR3 is TGTGCCAGCAGCCCTCGACTAGGTGGGGCTACGCAGTATTTT. Amino acids: CASSPRLGGATQYF.

The chain has TRBV19 and TRBJ2-7; 8 nucleotides align to TRBD2. CDR1 is LNHDA, CDR2 SQIVND, per germline (reference sequence). The CDR3 runs 14 residues. V shed 3 bases and J 6 bases; nucleotides not matched to a gene: 7. The CDR3 loop reads CASSMIATSGEQYF. CDR3 nucleotide sequence: TGTGCCAGTAGTATGATCGCCACTAGCGGCGAGCAGTACTTC.

In this sample, this clone turned up a few times. This chain connects TRBV30 to TRBJ1-2; no reliable D call. Germline V gene lookup returns CDR1 GTSNPN and CDR2 SVGIG (reference sequence). There are 13 residues in the CDR3. Deletions cut 1 base from V and 8 bases from J, with 14 bases between. The DNA for the CDR3 is TGTGCCTGGAGTGGCCTTCAAAATAGAGGCTACACCTTC. Translation: CAWSGLQNRGYTF. Based on the CDR3 plus reference TRBV30 and TRBJ1-2, the full variable domain is SQTIHQWPATLVQPVGSPLSLECTVEGTSNPNLYWYRQAAGRGLQLLFYSVGIGQISSEVPQNLSASRPQDRQFILSSKKLLLSDSGFYLCAWSGLQNRGYTFGSGTRLTVV.

This clone was observed once. The genes are TRBV11-3 and TRBJ1-1, with D maybe TRBD1 (5 bases). Trimming left V 1 base short and J 5 bases short, with 14 bases between. In germline, CDR1 is SGHNT, CDR2 YENEEA. The CDR3 loop spans 15 amino acids. CDR3 residues: CASSLGPGTGTEAFF. For the CDR3, the DNA is TGTGCCAGCAGCTTAGGACCGGGGACGGGTACTGAAGCTTTCTTT.

The V call is TRBV6-6, the J call TRBJ2-7; D possibly corresponds to TRBD1 (6 bases). Germline V gene lookup returns CDR1 MNHNY and CDR2 SVGAGI (reference sequence). The CDR3 loop spans 14 amino acids. V was cut by 4 bases and J by 7 bases, with 17 bases left in between. CDR3 coding DNA: TGTGCCAGCAGTTCGGGGCAGGGGCAGGGGGAGCAGTACTTC. Encoded protein: CASSSGQGQGEQYF.

V usage is TRBV9 and J usage is TRBJ2-1, with D maybe TRBD2 (6 bases). V shed 4 bases and J shed 7 bases, with 18 bases lying between them. The CDR3 length is 15 residues. The germline V gene encodes CDR1 SGDLS and CDR2 YYNGEE. CDR3 sequence: CASSFNGGKGNEQFF. In DNA form, the CDR3 reads TGTGCCAGCAGCTTTAATGGGGGGAAGGGGAATGAGCAGTTCTTC.

This chain links TRBV3-1 (or the pseudogene TRBV3-2) with TRBJ2-1; the match to TRBD2 covers 9 bases. The CDR3 consists of 15 residues. With V trimmed by 1 base and J by 8 bases, 6 bases remained unmatched. CDR1 is LGHDT and CDR2 is YNNKEL in the germline V gene (reference sequence). The CDR3 sequence: CASSQVAGVRDEQFF. The CDR3 DNA is TGTGCCAGCAGCCAAGTAGCGGGAGTCCGGGATGAGCAGTTCTTC.

J is TRBJ1-6 and V is TRBV19; no definite D call. Between the trimmed V and J ends, which lost 5 bases and 5 bases, there was a span of 16 bases. The CDR3 has 16 residues. Germline CDR1 LNHDA, CDR2 SQIVND (reference sequence). Here the CDR3 DNA reads TGTGCCAGTAGTCCAAGACAAGGGAATAATAATTCACCCCTCCACTTT. This codes for CASSPRQGNNNSPLHF.

The V and J genes are TRBV25-1 and TRBJ1-1, with no clear D. Germline V gene data show CDR1 as MGHDK and CDR2 as SYGVNS. V was clipped by 1 base and J by 4 bases, with 10 bases between them. The CDR3 extends over 14 amino acids. In DNA form, the CDR3 reads TGTGCCAGCAGTGAATCCCCAGTATTCACTGAAGCTTTCTTT. Protein sequence: CASSESPVFTEAFF.

Here the CDR3 DNA reads TGTGCCAGTAGTGCGTTGACAGTCATGAACACTGAAGCTTTCTTT. Protein: CASSALTVMNTEAFF. The chain combines TRBV19 with TRBJ1-1; a possible D gene is TRBD1 (5 bases). Germline values: CDR1 LNHDA, CDR2 SQIVND (reference sequence). The CDR3 runs to 15 residues. The ends were cut back, 5 bases at V and 0 bases at J, with 13 bases in the middle.

J is TRBJ1-2 and V is TRBV19; D is undetermined. The CDR3 extends over 11 amino acids. V was pared by 6 bases and J by 8 bases, with 10 bases between. Looked up from germline, CDR1 is LNHDA and CDR2 is SQIVND (reference sequence). Written as DNA, the CDR3 is TGTGCCAGTAGAACGACCCGGGGCTACACCTTC. Residues: CASRTTRGYTF.

This chain connects TRBV12-3 or TRBV12-4 to TRBJ1-1; D perhaps matches TRBD1 (5 bases). The V gene lost 2 bases and the J gene lost 7 bases, with 11 bases spanning the gap. The CDR3 is 13 amino acids. The CDR3 coding sequence is TGTGCCAGCAGTTTAAGGGACTACAGTGAAGCTTTCTTT. Protein product: CASSLRDYSEAFF.